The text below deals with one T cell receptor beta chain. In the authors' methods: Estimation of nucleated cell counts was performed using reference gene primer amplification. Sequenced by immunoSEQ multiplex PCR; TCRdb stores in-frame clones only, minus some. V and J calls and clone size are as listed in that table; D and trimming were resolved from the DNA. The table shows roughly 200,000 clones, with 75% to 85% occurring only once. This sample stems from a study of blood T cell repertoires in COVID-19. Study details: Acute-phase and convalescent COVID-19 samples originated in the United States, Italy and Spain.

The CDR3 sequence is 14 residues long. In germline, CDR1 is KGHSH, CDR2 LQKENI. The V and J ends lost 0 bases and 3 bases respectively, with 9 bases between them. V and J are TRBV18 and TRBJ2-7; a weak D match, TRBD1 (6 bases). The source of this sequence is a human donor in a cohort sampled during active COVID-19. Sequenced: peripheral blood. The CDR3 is CASSPPQGNYEQYF. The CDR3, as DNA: TGTGCCAGCTCACCACCCCAGGGGAACTACGAGCAGTACTTC.